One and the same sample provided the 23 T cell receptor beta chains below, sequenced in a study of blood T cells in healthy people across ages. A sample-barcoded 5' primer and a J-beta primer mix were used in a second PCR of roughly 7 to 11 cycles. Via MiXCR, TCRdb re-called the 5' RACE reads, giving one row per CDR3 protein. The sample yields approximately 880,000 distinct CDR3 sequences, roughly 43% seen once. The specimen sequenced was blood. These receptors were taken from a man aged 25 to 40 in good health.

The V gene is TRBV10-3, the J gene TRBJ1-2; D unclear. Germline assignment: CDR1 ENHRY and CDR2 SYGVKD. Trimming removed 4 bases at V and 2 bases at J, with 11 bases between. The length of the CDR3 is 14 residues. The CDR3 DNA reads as TGTGCCATCAGTGGGAGGGAGCGGAACTATGGCTACACCTTC. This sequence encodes CAISGRERNYGYTF.

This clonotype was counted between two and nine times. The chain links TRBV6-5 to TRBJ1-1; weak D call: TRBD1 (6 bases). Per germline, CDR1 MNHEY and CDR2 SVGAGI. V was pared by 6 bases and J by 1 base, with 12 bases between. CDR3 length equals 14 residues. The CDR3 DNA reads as TGTGCCAGCAGGCCGGGACAACCGAACACTGAAGCTTTCTTT. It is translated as CASRPGQPNTEAFF.

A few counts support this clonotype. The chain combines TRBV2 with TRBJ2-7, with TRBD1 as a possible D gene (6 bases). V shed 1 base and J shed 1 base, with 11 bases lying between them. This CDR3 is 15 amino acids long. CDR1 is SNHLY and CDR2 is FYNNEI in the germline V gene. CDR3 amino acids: CASSEDRVRSYEQYF. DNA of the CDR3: TGTGCCAGCAGTGAAGACAGGGTTAGATCCTACGAGCAGTACTTC.

The CDR3 coding sequence is TGTGCCAGCAGTTCCAATAAGGCCGGGACAGGGGAAAAACTGTTTTTT. It specifies CASSSNKAGTGEKLFF. The chain has TRBV28 and TRBJ1-4, with 9 nucleotides matching TRBD1. Germline V gene sequence: CDR1 MDHEN, CDR2 SYDVKM. V trimming: 4 bases; J trimming: 8 bases; junction bases outside the gene matches: 11. The CDR3 loop spans 16 amino acids.

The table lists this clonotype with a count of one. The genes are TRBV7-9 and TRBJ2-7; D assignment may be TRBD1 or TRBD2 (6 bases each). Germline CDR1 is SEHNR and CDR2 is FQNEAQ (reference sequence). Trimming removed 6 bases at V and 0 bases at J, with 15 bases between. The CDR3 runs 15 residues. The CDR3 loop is CASREGVGPSYEQYF. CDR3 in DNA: TGTGCCAGCAGGGAGGGGGTCGGGCCCTCCTACGAGCAGTACTTC.

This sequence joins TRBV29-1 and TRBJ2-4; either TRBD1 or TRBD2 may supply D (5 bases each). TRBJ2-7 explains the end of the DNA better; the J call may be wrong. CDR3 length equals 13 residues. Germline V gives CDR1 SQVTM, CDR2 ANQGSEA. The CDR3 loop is CSVQWGIGSEQYF. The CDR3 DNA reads TGCAGCGTCCAGTGGGGGATTGGGAGCGAGCAGTACTTC.

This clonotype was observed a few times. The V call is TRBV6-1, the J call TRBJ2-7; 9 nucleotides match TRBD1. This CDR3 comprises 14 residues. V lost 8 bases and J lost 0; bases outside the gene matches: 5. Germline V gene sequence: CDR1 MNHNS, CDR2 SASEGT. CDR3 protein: CASRTGANSYEQYF. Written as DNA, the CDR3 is TGTGCCAGCCGGACAGGGGCCAACTCCTACGAGCAGTACTTC.

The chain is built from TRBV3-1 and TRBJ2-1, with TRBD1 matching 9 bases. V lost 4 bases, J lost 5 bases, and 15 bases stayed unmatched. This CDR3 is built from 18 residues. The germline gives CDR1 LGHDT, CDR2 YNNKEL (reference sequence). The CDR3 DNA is TGTGCCAGCAGCCCAGGGATTGCGGGGACAGGGTCTAACAATGAGCAGTTCTTC. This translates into CASSPGIAGTGSNNEQFF.

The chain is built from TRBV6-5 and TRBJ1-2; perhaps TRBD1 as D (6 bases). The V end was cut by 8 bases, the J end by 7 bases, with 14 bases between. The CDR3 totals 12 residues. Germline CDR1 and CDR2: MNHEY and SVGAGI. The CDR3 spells CASHKKGGGYTF. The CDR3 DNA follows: TGTGCCAGCCACAAAAAGGGGGGTGGCTACACCTTC.

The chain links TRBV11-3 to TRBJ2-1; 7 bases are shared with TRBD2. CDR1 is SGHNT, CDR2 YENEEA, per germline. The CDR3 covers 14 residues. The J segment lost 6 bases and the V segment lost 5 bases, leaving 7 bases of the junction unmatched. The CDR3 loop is CASSVMSGANEQFF. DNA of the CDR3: TGTGCCAGCAGCGTAATGAGCGGGGCCAATGAGCAGTTCTTC.

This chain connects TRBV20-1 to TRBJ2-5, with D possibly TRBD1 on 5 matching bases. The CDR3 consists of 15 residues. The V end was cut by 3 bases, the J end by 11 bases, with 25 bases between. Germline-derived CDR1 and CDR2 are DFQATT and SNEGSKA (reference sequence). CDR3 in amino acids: CSASRRGSPDNEQYF. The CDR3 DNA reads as TGCAGTGCTAGCAGAAGGGGCTCCCCCGACAATGAGCAGTACTTC.

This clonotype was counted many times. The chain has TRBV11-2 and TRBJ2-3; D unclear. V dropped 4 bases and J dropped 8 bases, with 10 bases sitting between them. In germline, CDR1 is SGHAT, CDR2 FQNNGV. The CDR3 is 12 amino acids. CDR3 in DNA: TGTGCCAGCAGCTCCGGATCTGCTACGCAGTATTTT. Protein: CASSSGSATQYF.

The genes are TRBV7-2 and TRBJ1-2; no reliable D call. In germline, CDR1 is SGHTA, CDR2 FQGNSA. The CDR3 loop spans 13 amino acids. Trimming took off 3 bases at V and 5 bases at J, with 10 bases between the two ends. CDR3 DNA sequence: TGTGCCAGCAGCTTTGGGTTAGAATATGGCTACACCTTC. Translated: CASSFGLEYGYTF. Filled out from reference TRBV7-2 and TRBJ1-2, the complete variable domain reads GAGVSQSPSNKVTEKGKDVELRCDPISGHTALYWYRQSLGQGLEFLIYFQGNSAPDKSGLPSDRFSAERTGGSVSTLTIQRTQQEDSAVYLCASSFGLEYGYTFGSGTRLTVV.

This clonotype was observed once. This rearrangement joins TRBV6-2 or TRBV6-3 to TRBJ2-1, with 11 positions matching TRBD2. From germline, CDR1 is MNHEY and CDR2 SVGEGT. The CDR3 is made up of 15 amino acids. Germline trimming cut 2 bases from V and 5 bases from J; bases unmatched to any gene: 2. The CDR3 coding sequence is TGTGCCAGCAGTTACCCACTAGCGGGGGACAATGAGCAGTTCTTC. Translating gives CASSYPLAGDNEQFF.

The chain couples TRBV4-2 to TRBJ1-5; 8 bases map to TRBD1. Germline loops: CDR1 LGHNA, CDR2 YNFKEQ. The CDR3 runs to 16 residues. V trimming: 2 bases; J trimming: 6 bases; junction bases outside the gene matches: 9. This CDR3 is CASSQIGQGPSQPQHF. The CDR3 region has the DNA TGTGCCAGCAGCCAAATCGGACAGGGACCGAGTCAGCCCCAGCATTTT.

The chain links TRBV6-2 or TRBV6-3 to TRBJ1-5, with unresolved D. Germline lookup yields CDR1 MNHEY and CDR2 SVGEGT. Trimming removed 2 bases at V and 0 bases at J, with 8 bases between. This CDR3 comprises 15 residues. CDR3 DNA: TGTGCCAGCAGTTACACGATGTATAGCAATCAGCCCCAGCATTTT. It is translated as CASSYTMYSNQPQHF.

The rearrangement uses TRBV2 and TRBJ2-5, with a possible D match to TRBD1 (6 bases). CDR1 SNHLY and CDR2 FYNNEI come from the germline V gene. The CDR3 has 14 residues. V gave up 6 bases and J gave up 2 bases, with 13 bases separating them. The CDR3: CASRGDRWQETQYF. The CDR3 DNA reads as TGTGCCAGCAGGGGCGACAGGTGGCAAGAGACCCAGTACTTC. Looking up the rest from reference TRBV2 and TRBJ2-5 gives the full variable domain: EPEVTQTPSHQVTQMGQEVILRCVPISNHLYFYWYRQILGQKVEFLVSFYNNEISEKSEIFDDQFSVERPDGSNFTLKIRSTKLEDSAMYFCASRGDRWQETQYFGPGTRLLVL.

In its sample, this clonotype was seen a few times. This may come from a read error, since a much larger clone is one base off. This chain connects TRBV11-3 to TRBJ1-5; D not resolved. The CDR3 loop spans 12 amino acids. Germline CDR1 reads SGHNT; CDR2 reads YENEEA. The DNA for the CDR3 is TGTGCCAGCATCTTAAACGATCAGCCCCAGCATTTT. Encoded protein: CASILNDQPQHF.

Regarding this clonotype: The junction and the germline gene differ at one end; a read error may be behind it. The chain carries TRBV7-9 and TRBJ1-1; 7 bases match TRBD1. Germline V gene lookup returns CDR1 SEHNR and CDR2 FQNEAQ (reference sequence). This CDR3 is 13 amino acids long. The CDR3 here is CASTRGRGTGAFF. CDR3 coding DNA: TGTGCCAGCACCCGGGGCAGGGGGACTGGAGCTTTCTTT.

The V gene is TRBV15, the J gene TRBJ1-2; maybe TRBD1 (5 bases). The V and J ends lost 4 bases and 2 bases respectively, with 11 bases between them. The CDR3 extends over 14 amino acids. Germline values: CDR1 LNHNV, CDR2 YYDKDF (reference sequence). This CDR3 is CATSKGDSNYGYTF. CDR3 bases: TGTGCCACCAGCAAAGGTGACAGCAACTATGGCTACACCTTC. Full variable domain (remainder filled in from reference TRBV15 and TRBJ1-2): DAMVIQNPRYQVTQFGKPVTLSCSQTLNHNVMYWYQQKSSQAPKLLFHYYDKDFNNEADTPDNFQSRRPNTSFCFLDIRSPGLGDTAMYLCATSKGDSNYGYTFGSGTRLTVV.

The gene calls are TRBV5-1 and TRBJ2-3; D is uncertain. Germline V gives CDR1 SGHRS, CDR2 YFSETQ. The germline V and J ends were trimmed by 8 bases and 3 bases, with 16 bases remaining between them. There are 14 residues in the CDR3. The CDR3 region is CARPRGLGTDTQYF. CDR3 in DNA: TGCGCCAGACCCCGTGGGCTGGGAACAGATACGCAGTATTTT.

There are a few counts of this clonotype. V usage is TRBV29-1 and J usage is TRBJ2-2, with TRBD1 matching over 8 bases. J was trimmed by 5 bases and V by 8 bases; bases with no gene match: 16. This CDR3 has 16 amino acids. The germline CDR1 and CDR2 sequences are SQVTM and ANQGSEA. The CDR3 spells CSPAQGDTGDTGELFF. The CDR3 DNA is TGCAGCCCTGCACAGGGGGACACGGGGGATACCGGGGAGCTGTTTTTT.

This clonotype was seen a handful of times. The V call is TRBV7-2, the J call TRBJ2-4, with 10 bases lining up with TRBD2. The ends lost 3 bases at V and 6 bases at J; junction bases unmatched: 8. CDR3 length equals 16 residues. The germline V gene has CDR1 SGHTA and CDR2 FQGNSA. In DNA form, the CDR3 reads TGTGCCAGCAGCTTTGAAGCGGGGGGGGCCGGAAACATTCAGTACTTC. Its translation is CASSFEAGGAGNIQYF.